The sequence of this T cell receptor (beta chain) was determined in a study of CD8 T cells in ankylosing spondylitis. General study points: Blood from ankylosing spondylitis patients appeared to carry a characteristic roughly eight-variant TCR beta motif. Significant enrichment of disease-linked clones was reported in matched ankylosing spondylitis synovial fluid.

The CDR3 is 15 residues long. From germline, CDR1 is LGHNA and CDR2 YSLEER. Trimming took 1 base from V and 8 from J, leaving 14 bases between them. This clonotype was counted only a few times. Its antigen is not identified. TCRdb independently ran MiXCR on the 5' RACE reads; one entry per CDR3 protein. The table has fewer than 400,000 distinct CDR3 sequences, under 8.5% seen once; the top ten hold roughly 14%. This clonotype was sampled from a male donor with ankylosing spondylitis. The specimen was blood, either unsorted or a sorted T cell fraction (not recorded which). V is TRBV4-3 and J is TRBJ1-4, with D possibly TRBD1 on 6 matching bases. The CDR3 sequence: CASSQGGTLGEKLFF. DNA for the CDR3: TGCGCCAGCAGCCAAGGGGGGACATTGGGGGAAAAACTGTTTTTT.